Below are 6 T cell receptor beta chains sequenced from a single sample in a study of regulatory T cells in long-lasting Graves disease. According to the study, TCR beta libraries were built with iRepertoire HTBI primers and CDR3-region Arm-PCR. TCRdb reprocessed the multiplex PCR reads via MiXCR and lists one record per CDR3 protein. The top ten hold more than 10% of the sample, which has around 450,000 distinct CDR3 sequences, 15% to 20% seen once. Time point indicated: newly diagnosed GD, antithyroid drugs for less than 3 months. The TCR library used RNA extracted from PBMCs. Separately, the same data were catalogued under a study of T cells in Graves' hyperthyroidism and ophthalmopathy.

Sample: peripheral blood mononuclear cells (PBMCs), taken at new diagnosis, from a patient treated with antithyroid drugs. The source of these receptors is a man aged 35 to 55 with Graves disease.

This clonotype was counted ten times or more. This CDR3 is CSARDFQRGIRNEQFF. The CDR3, as DNA: TGCAGTGCTAGAGATTTCCAGCGGGGCATCCGCAATGAGCAGTTCTTC. The gene calls are TRBV20-1 and TRBJ2-1, with TRBD2 identical over 7 bases. The germline gives CDR1 DFQATT, CDR2 SNEGSKA (reference sequence). This CDR3 comprises 16 residues. The trim removed 0 bases at V and 6 bases at J, leaving 11 bases unmatched.

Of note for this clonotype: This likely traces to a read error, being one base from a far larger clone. The CDR3 sequence is CASSYSVRGTTIDTEAFF. CDR3 DNA: TGTGCCAGCAGTTACTCGGTCCGAGGGACCACTATAGACACTGAAGCTTTCTTT. The chain employs TRBV6-9 and TRBJ1-1, with a possible D match to TRBD1 (5 bases). CDR3 size: 18 residues. V dropped 3 bases and J dropped 3 bases, with 23 bases sitting between them. Germline lookup yields CDR1 MNHGY and CDR2 SVAAGI.

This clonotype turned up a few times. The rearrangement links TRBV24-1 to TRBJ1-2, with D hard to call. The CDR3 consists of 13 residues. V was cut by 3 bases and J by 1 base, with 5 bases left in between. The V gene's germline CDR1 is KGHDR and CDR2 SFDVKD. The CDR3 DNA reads TGTGCCACCAGTGATGGGTATAACTATGGCTACACCTTC. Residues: CATSDGYNYGYTF.

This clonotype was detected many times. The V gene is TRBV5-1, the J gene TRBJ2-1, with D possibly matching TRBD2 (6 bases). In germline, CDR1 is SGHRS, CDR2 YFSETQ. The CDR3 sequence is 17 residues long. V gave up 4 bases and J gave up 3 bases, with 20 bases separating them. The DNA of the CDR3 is TGCGCCAGCAGCACACAGGTTGGGGGAGGTGGCTACAATGAGCAGTTCTTC. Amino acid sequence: CASSTQVGGGGYNEQFF.

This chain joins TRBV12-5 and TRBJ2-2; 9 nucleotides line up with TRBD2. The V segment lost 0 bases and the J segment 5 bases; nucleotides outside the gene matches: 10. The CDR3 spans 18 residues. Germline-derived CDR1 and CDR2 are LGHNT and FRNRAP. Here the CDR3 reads CASGLVLAGPRMTGELFF. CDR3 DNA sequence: TGTGCTAGTGGTTTGGTCCTAGCGGGGCCTCGGATGACCGGGGAGCTGTTTTTT.

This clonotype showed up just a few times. This CDR3 reads CASSAEGTSAPEQYF. CDR3 DNA: TGCGCCAGCAGCGCAGAGGGGACCTCAGCCCCCGAGCAGTACTTC. The V and J genes are TRBV5-1 and TRBJ2-7; tentatively, D is TRBD1 or TRBD2 (5 bases each). V was cut by 4 bases and J by 6 bases, with 20 bases left in between. Germline CDR1 SGHRS, CDR2 YFSETQ. CDR3 size: 15 residues.